Given below is one TCR beta chain in context. The data were obtained in a study of blood T cell repertoires in COVID-19. Study-wide context: Acute and convalescent COVID-19 samples came from the United States, Italy and Spain. T cells, B-cell-depleted T cells, or PBMCs supplied cDNA or gDNA.

Per the original methods: Reference gene primer amplification yielded estimated nucleated cell counts. The assay was immunoSEQ multiplex PCR, and TCRdb's table has in-frame clones only and misses some. V and J calls and clone size follow that table, whereas D and trimming were derived from the DNA. The sample gives 120,000 or so clones, approximately 70% of which show up once; around 0.9% is in the top ten. The material sequenced was peripheral blood. This receptor was taken from a human donor with acute or convalescent COVID-19. The donor label of this sample is uncertain.

The CDR3 coding sequence is TGTGCCAGCAGCCAAGATTGGGCAGGGTGGAACAATCAGCCCCAGCATTTT. This codes for CASSQDWAGWNNQPQHF. V usage is TRBV4-2 and J usage is TRBJ1-5; D might be TRBD1 (5 bases). The CDR3 contains 17 residues. Trimming took 0 bases from V and 3 from J, leaving 15 bases between them. Germline values: CDR1 LGHNA, CDR2 YNFKEQ.